This T cell receptor beta chain was sequenced during a study of blood T cell repertoires in COVID-19. The CDR3 covers 15 residues. V lost 3 bases and J 2 bases, leaving 14 bases between the germline ends. Per the germline V gene, CDR1 is SGHVS and CDR2 is FQNEAQ. Data came from immunoSEQ multiplex PCR; TCRdb stores just in-frame clones and leaves some out. The sample includes under 250,000 clones, around 82% of them seen just once. The source of this sequence is a woman aged 35 to 49 with acute or convalescent COVID-19. Sequenced material: peripheral blood. V and J are TRBV7-8 and TRBJ2-7; D unclear. The CDR3 loop is CASSFSALLPYEQYF. The CDR3 DNA reads as TGTGCCAGCAGCTTCAGCGCATTGCTTCCCTACGAGCAGTACTTC.